A selection of T cell receptor beta chains follows, all from one sample in a study of T cells in Graves' hyperthyroidism and ophthalmopathy. From the multiplex PCR reads, TCRdb called clonotypes with MiXCR, one entry per CDR3 protein. The table lists more than 350,000 distinct CDR3 sequences, roughly 17% of them singletons. Input material: blood. The receptors stem from a young woman with Graves' hyperthyroidism that later progressed to Graves' ophthalmopathy. Both conserved end residues are part of each CDR3. The order of the fields is V gene, D gene, J gene, clone size, CDR3 protein, CDR3 DNA. A D gene is named only where the DNA matches it firmly. The size field is filled for only some rows; it gives once, few, many or a size class.

TRBV19	TRBD1	TRBJ1-5	many	CASSPVVSGQGQPQHF	TGTGCCAGCTCTCCGGTAGTTTCGGGACAGGGACAGCCCCAGCATTTT
TRBV19	.	TRBJ1-5	.	CASSINNQPQHF	TGTGCCAGTAGTATAAATAATCAGCCCCAGCATTTT
TRBV7-6	TRBD2	TRBJ2-7	many	CASSLGTSGSSYEQYF	TGTGCCAGCAGCCTAGGGACTAGCGGGAGCTCCTACGAGCAGTACTTC
TRBV28	.	TRBJ1-5	few	CATMEPGQPQHF	TGTGCCACCATGGAGCCAGGTCAGCCCCAGCATTTT
TRBV6-5	.	TRBJ2-7	few	CASSYSPVGEQYF	TGTGCCAGCAGTTACTCTCCAGTGGGAGAGCAGTACTTC
TRBV11-2	TRBD2	TRBJ2-3	.	CASRGGGPDTQYF	TGTGCCAGCCGGGGGGGCGGCCCAGATACGCAGTATTTT
TRBV14	TRBD2	TRBJ2-1	many	CASSRPSGRAEQFF	TGTGCCAGCAGCCGGCCTAGCGGGAGGGCTGAGCAGTTCTTC
TRBV11-2	TRBD2	TRBJ2-7	many	CASSLYASGSDYEQYF	TGTGCCAGCAGCTTATATGCTAGCGGGAGTGACTACGAGCAGTACTTC
TRBV10-3	.	TRBJ2-1	few	CAISERASSGQFF	TGTGCCATCAGCGAAAGGGCTAGTTCTGGGCAGTTCTTC
TRBV19	.	TRBJ2-7	.	CASSARGGPYEQYF	TGTGCCAGTTCCGCTAGGGGGGGTCCCTACGAGCAGTACTTC
TRBV2	.	TRBJ2-5	many	CASSAFGSEEETQYF	TGTGCCAGCAGTGCCTTTGGGAGCGAGGAAGAGACCCAGTACTTC
TRBV6-1	.	TRBJ2-3	many	CASSYGQGTTDTQYF	TGTGCCAGCAGTTACGGGCAGGGCACCACAGATACGCAGTATTTT
TRBV20-1	.	TRBJ1-1	many	CSARSPRQKLTEAFF	TGCAGTGCTAGATCCCCGCGACAGAAACTCACTGAAGCTTTCTTT
TRBV29-1	TRBD2	TRBJ2-5	.	CSVGGGVTQETQYF	TGCAGCGTTGGGGGAGGGGTTACCCAAGAGACCCAGTACTTC
TRBV19	.	TRBJ2-7	few	CASSTSGDPPLYEQYF	TGTGCCAGTAGTACATCGGGAGACCCACCTCTCTACGAGCAGTACTTC
TRBV7-9	.	TRBJ2-3	few	CASTLVGRDQFSGTDTQYF	TGTGCCAGCACCCTAGTGGGCCGGGACCAATTCTCTGGCACAGATACGCAGTATTTT
TRBV3-1	TRBD2	TRBJ2-2	.	CASSQEKRGTGELFF	TGTGCCAGCAGCCAAGAGAAGCGGGGGACCGGGGAGCTGTTTTTT
TRBV11-2	TRBD1	TRBJ2-3	.	CASSLPPGGNGRTDTQYF	TGTGCCAGCAGCTTACCCCCAGGGGGCAATGGGAGAACAGATACGCAGTATTTT
TRBV11-3	.	TRBJ2-1	.	CASSLPRTDEQFF	TGTGCCAGCAGCCTCCCCCGGACTGATGAGCAGTTCTTC
TRBV7-9	.	TRBJ2-5	many	CASSLGSMETQYF	TGTGCCAGCAGCTTAGGGAGTATGGAGACCCAGTACTTC
TRBV3-1	.	TRBJ1-5	many	CASSQGLGQPQHF	TGTGCCAGCAGCCAAGGGTTAGGTCAGCCCCAGCATTTT
TRBV11-3	.	TRBJ2-3	.	CASSLEPDTQYF	TGTGCCAGCAGCTTAGAGCCCGATACGCAGTATTTT
TRBV29-1	.	TRBJ1-1	.	CSVGPSGTKNTEAFF	TGCAGCGTTGGCCCATCCGGGACAAAGAACACTGAAGCTTTCTTT
TRBV7-9	.	TRBJ2-7	many	CASSEPTDYEQYF	TGTGCCAGCAGCGAACCGACAGACTACGAGCAGTACTTC
TRBV5-1	.	TRBJ1-1	many	CASSSSGYWNTEAFF	TGCGCCAGCAGCTCCTCAGGGTATTGGAACACTGAAGCTTTCTTT
TRBV20-1	TRBD2	TRBJ2-7	.	CSADQTSGISYEQYF	TGCAGTGCCGATCAGACTAGCGGGATCTCCTACGAGCAGTACTTC
TRBV9	.	TRBJ2-2	few	CASSVEFLGGELFF	TGTGCCAGCAGCGTAGAATTCTTGGGTGGGGAGCTGTTTTTT
TRBV7-9	.	TRBJ1-1	many	CASTSDRNTEAFF	TGTGCCAGCACCTCGGACCGGAACACTGAAGCTTTCTTT
TRBV5-1	TRBD2	TRBJ2-1	many	CASSRLLGGGGQNEQFF	TGCGCCAGCAGCCGCCTACTCGGCGGGGGGGGGCAGAATGAGCAGTTCTTC
TRBV18	.	TRBJ1-3	few	CASSPQSGEGNTIYF	TGTGCCAGCTCACCACAGTCAGGGGAAGGAAACACCATATATTTT
TRBV11-3	.	TRBJ2-3	many	CASSKGVRRTDTQYF	TGTGCCAGCAGTAAGGGGGTCCGGAGGACAGATACGCAGTATTTT
TRBV12-3/TRBV12-4	TRBD2	TRBJ2-1	.	CASTIGTSGVNEQFF	TGTGCCAGCACTATAGGGACTAGCGGGGTCAATGAGCAGTTCTTC
TRBV20-1	TRBD1	TRBJ2-3	many	CSAPGTGSSTDTQYF	TGCAGTGCCCCTGGGACAGGATCTAGCACAGATACGCAGTATTTT
TRBV27	TRBD2	TRBJ2-1	.	CASSPGLDHGEQFF	TGTGCCAGCAGCCCGGGACTAGACCACGGTGAGCAGTTCTTC
TRBV11-2	.	TRBJ2-4	many	CASSLMKGDIQYF	TGTGCCAGCAGCTTAATGAAGGGGGACATTCAGTACTTC
TRBV11-2	TRBD1	TRBJ2-5	many	CASSFAPNTGVGETQYF	TGTGCCAGCAGCTTTGCCCCGAACACAGGGGTTGGAGAGACCCAGTACTTC
TRBV7-9	TRBD1	TRBJ1-1	.	CASSPGQGASTEAFF	TGTGCCAGCAGCCCTGGACAGGGGGCGAGCACTGAAGCTTTCTTT
TRBV12-3/TRBV12-4	.	TRBJ2-1	few	CASSFLSGLYNEQFF	TGTGCCAGCAGTTTCCTTTCTGGGCTATACAATGAGCAGTTCTTC
TRBV3-1	TRBD2	TRBJ2-1	many	CASSQLTSGGASEQFF	TGTGCCAGCAGCCAATTGACTAGCGGGGGGGCATCTGAGCAGTTCTTC
TRBV9	.	TRBJ2-3	.	CASSSQPSAQYF	TGTGCCAGCAGCTCCCAGCCGTCGGCGCAGTATTTT
TRBV28	.	TRBJ1-3	many	CASSSSLRRGSGNTIYF	.
TRBV3-1	.	TRBJ1-6	few	CASSQNNSPLHF	TGTGCCAGCAGCCAAAATAATTCACCCCTCCACTTT
TRBV5-1	.	TRBJ2-1	many	CASSPTGQNNEQFF	TGCGCCAGCAGCCCCACCGGACAGAACAATGAGCAGTTCTTC
TRBV2	TRBD1	TRBJ1-2	many	CASSEPKTDTGGFDYGYTF	TGTGCCAGCAGTGAACCCAAGACGGACACAGGGGGATTTGACTATGGCTACACCTTC
TRBV5-1	.	TRBJ2-5	few	CASRLKETQYF	TGCGCCAGCAGGTTGAAGGAGACCCAGTACTTC
TRBV28	.	TRBJ1-1	many	CASSLYTGIGDTEAFF	TGTGCCAGCAGTTTATACACAGGGATTGGGGACACTGAAGCTTTCTTT
TRBV18	TRBD1	TRBJ1-1	many	CASSENRGRTEAFF	TGTGCCAGCTCAGAGAACAGGGGAAGAACTGAAGCTTTCTTT
TRBV7-9	.	TRBJ2-7	many	CASSGGTVAPYEQYF	TGTGCCAGCAGCGGGGGGACAGTCGCCCCCTACGAGCAGTACTTC
TRBV2	.	TRBJ1-3	many	CASSEGRGGSGNTIYF	TGTGCCAGCAGTGAAGGAAGAGGGGGCTCTGGAAACACCATATATTTT
TRBV6-6	.	TRBJ1-1	.	CASSYPDTNTEAFF	TGTGCCAGCAGTTACCCCGACACGAACACTGAAGCTTTCTTT
TRBV7-9	TRBD1	TRBJ2-4	few	CASSDNTGGAKNIQYF	TGTGCCAGCAGCGACAACACAGGGGGGGCCAAAAACATTCAGTACTTC
TRBV20-1	.	TRBJ2-1	few	CSASNPGLINTEQFF	TGCAGTGCTAGTAATCCGGGACTCATCAATACTGAGCAGTTCTTC
TRBV29-1	.	TRBJ1-1	many	CSVVRVNTEAFF	TGCAGCGTTGTTCGAGTGAACACTGAAGCTTTCTTT
TRBV5-1	.	TRBJ2-5	.	CASSLRSGETQYF	TGCGCCAGCAGCTTACGCAGCGGAGAGACCCAGTACTTC
TRBV25-1	TRBD1	TRBJ1-5	.	CASSESGAGTGYNQPQHF	TGTGCCAGCAGTGAATCTGGGGCCGGGACAGGGTACAATCAGCCCCAGCATTTT
TRBV19	.	TRBJ2-1	.	CASSITAGRYNEQFF	TGTGCCAGTAGTATAACGGCAGGGAGGTACAATGAGCAGTTCTTC
TRBV3-1	TRBD1	TRBJ1-1	.	CASSPFDRVDWNTEAFF	TGTGCCAGCAGCCCCTTTGACAGGGTGGACTGGAACACTGAAGCTTTCTTT
TRBV10-2	.	TRBJ1-2	.	CASNGGLDVYGYTF	TGCGCCAGCAACGGGGGGCTCGACGTCTATGGCTACACCTTC
TRBV12-3/TRBV12-4	.	TRBJ1-4	many	CASSAKDSNEKLFF	TGTGCCAGCAGTGCCAAGGACTCTAATGAAAAACTGTTTTTT